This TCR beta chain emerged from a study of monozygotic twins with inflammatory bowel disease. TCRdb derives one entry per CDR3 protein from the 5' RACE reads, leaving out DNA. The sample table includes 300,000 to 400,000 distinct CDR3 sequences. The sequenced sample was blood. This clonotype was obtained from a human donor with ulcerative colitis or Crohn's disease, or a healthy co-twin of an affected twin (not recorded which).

CDR3 protein: CASSQAGFSGGSYEQYF. The chain couples TRBV3-1 to TRBJ2-7; the TCRdb D gene call, TRBD2, has no DNA to confirm it. This CDR3 contains 17 residues. The germline V gene has CDR1 LGHDT and CDR2 YNNKEL (reference sequence).